These 16 T cell receptor beta chains originate from one sample sequenced in a study of blood T cell repertoires in COVID-19. TCRdb's copy holds only in-frame clones and misses some; the assay was immunoSEQ multiplex PCR. The sample contains 200,000 to 250,000 clones, around 86% of which appear only once. The sequenced sample consisted of PBMCs or T cells enriched from blood (not recorded which). The receptors shown here come from a woman in her forties or fifties who had recovered from COVID-19.

The rearrangement joins TRBV13 to TRBJ2-7, with 10 bases matching TRBD1. This CDR3 region has 16 residues. V shed 2 bases and J 2 bases; nucleotides not matched to a gene: 6. Germline V gives CDR1 PRHDT, CDR2 FYEKMQ (reference sequence). Here the CDR3 DNA reads TGTGCCAGCAGCTTAAGCCGGGACAGGGGAACCTACGAGCAGTACTTC. It specifies CASSLSRDRGTYEQYF.

The chain couples TRBV19 to TRBJ2-1; 8 bases align to TRBD2. The germline gives CDR1 LNHDA, CDR2 SQIVND (reference sequence). V lost 4 bases and J lost 3; bases outside the gene matches: 5. CDR3 size: 15 residues. The CDR3 region has the DNA TGTGCCAGTAGTAGCGGGGGGACTTACTACAATGAGCAGTTCTTC. This encodes CASSSGGTYYNEQFF. The full variable domain, with the rest looked up from reference TRBV19 and TRBJ2-1, is DGGITQSPKYLFRKEGQNVTLSCEQNLNHDAMYWYRQDPGQGLRLIYYSQIVNDFQKGDIAEGYSVSREKKESFPLTVTSAQKNPTAFYLCASSSGGTYYNEQFFGPGTRLTVL.

The chain is built from TRBV4-3 and TRBJ1-1; 8 nucleotides agree with TRBD1. Losses at the gene ends were 3 bases for V and 5 bases for J; bases not matched to a gene: 5. The CDR3 is made up of 14 amino acids. CDR1 is LGHNA and CDR2 is YSLEER in the germline V gene. CDR3 region: CASSHDTGGTEAFF. DNA for the CDR3: TGCGCCAGCAGCCACGATACAGGGGGGACTGAAGCTTTCTTT.

The chain combines TRBV10-1 with TRBJ2-1, with TRBD1 matching over 9 bases. The V segment lost 0 bases and the J segment 1 base; nucleotides outside the gene matches: 1. The V gene's germline CDR1 is WNHNN and CDR2 SYGVQD (reference sequence). The CDR3 extends over 16 amino acids. CDR3 loop: CASSESGTGSYNEQFF. The CDR3 bases are TGCGCCAGCAGTGAGTCTGGGACAGGGTCCTACAATGAGCAGTTCTTC.

The chain uses TRBV10-3 and TRBJ2-2; TRBD1 matches at 7 bases. The ends lost 2 bases at V and 0 bases at J; junction bases unmatched: 6. This CDR3 is 17 amino acids long. Germline V lookup: CDR1 ENHRY, CDR2 SYGVKD. This CDR3 is CAISEPPGQTNTGELFF. DNA of the CDR3: TGTGCCATCAGTGAGCCTCCGGGACAGACGAACACCGGGGAGCTGTTTTTT.

The CDR3 here is CASSSQPGQGAGELFF. DNA of the CDR3: TGTGCCAGCAGCTCCCAACCCGGACAGGGTGCCGGGGAGCTGTTTTTT. The genes are TRBV11-2 and TRBJ2-2, with 8 nucleotides matching TRBD1. CDR3 length equals 16 residues. The V gene's germline CDR1 is SGHAT and CDR2 FQNNGV. V shed 4 bases, J shed 6 bases, and the junction held 10 bases outside the gene matches.

This chain joins TRBV4-2 and TRBJ1-1; TRBD1 matches 7 bases. This CDR3 spans 16 amino acids. Per germline, CDR1 LGHNA and CDR2 YNFKEQ. V shed 1 base and J 0 bases; nucleotides not matched to a gene: 5. CDR3 loop: CASSQAPGTVNTEAFF. CDR3 nucleotide sequence: TGTGCCAGCAGCCAAGCTCCCGGGACAGTGAACACTGAAGCTTTCTTT.

The chain recombines TRBV11-2 with TRBJ1-6; TRBD1 matches at 9 bases. In germline, CDR1 is SGHAT, CDR2 FQNNGV. The CDR3 has 14 residues. V shed 5 bases and J 10 bases; nucleotides not matched to a gene: 6. The CDR3 protein is CASSQQGAWSPLHF. CDR3 nucleotides: TGTGCCAGCAGCCAACAGGGGGCTTGGTCACCCCTCCACTTT.

This chain links TRBV27 with TRBJ2-3; weak D call: TRBD2 (6 bases). With 5 bases removed from V and 2 bases from J, the gap between germline ends came to 20 bases. There are 17 residues in the CDR3. CDR1 is MNHEY, CDR2 SMNVEV, per germline (reference sequence). The CDR3 sequence: CASSKYRSGTLTDTQYF. CDR3 sequence (DNA): TGTGCCAGCAGTAAATACCGTAGCGGAACTCTCACAGATACGCAGTATTTT.

This chain connects TRBV25-1 to TRBJ2-7; D gene uncertain. The CDR3 contains 15 residues. Germline V gene lookup returns CDR1 MGHDK and CDR2 SYGVNS. Trimming left V 4 bases short and J 0 bases short, with 13 bases between. CDR3 nucleotide sequence: TGTGCCAGCAGTGGCCTGGGCACATCCTCCTACGAGCAGTACTTC. The encoded protein is CASSGLGTSSYEQYF.

The count of this clone is one. The chain joins TRBV11-2 to TRBJ2-7; a weak D match, TRBD1 (6 bases). Trimming removed 7 bases from V and 1 base from J, with 17 bases in between. Germline-derived CDR1 and CDR2 are SGHAT and FQNNGV. The CDR3 loop spans 15 amino acids. DNA of the CDR3: TGTGCCAGCACCCACCTGGGGGACAATTCCTACGAGCAGTACTTC. Translated: CASTHLGDNSYEQYF. Drawing the rest from reference TRBV11-2 and TRBJ2-7, the complete variable domain is EAGVAQSPRYKIIEKRQSVAFWCNPISGHATLYWYQQILGQGPKLLIQFQNNGVVDDSQLPKDRFSAERLKGVDSTLKIQPAKLEDSAVYLCASTHLGDNSYEQYFGPGTRLTVT.

The chain is built from TRBV6-5 and TRBJ2-3; TRBD2 matches at 9 bases. The CDR3 spans 15 residues. With 8 bases clipped from V and 6 bases from J, the junction kept 12 bases outside the gene matches. Germline CDR1 is MNHEY and CDR2 is SVGAGI. DNA of the CDR3: TGTGCCAGCGGTAAACCAAGCGGGAGGATCGATACGCAGTATTTT. It codes for CASGKPSGRIDTQYF.

The rearrangement links TRBV11-3 to TRBJ2-5, with 8 bases matching TRBD1. Trimming removed 5 bases from V and 7 bases from J; junction bases left unmatched: 9. CDR1 SGHNT and CDR2 YENEEA come from the germline V gene. There are 14 residues in the CDR3. The CDR3 is CASSRTGSKGTQYF. CDR3 in DNA: TGTGCCAGCAGCAGGACAGGGTCCAAGGGGACCCAGTACTTC.

The chain combines TRBV27 with TRBJ2-1; 8 nucleotides match TRBD2. J gave up 10 bases and V 5 bases, and 7 bases lay outside the gene matches. CDR1 and CDR2 from the germline V gene are MNHEY and SMNVEV (reference sequence). The CDR3 sequence is 13 residues long. Written as DNA, the CDR3 is TGTGCCAGCAGTGCGGGAGGAGGAGGAGAGCAGTTCTTC. Protein: CASSAGGGGEQFF.

This sequence joins TRBV6-1 and TRBJ2-7; TRBD1 agrees at 7 bases. V lost 3 bases to trimming and J lost 2 bases; unmatched junction nucleotides: 1. This CDR3 is built from 13 residues. Germline values: CDR1 MNHNS, CDR2 SASEGT. CDR3 bases: TGTGCCAGCAGTGAGGGACAGCCCTACGAGCAGTACTTC. Its protein is CASSEGQPYEQYF.

This chain connects TRBV9 to TRBJ1-4; D uncertain. Looked up from germline, CDR1 is SGDLS and CDR2 is YYNGEE. The CDR3 spans 17 residues. Trimming pared 4 bases from V and 7 bases from J, leaving 23 bases between. CDR3 in DNA: TGTGCCAGCAGCTCCGGGGAGGGTGGGGTGTTGAGTGAAAAACTGTTTTTT. This codes for CASSSGEGGVLSEKLFF.